The rows below give T cell receptor beta chains drawn from one sample of a study of control samples from healthy donors and cancer patients. Some clones are missing from TCRdb's copy, which holds only in-frame ones; the method was immunoSEQ multiplex PCR. The sample holds tens of thousands of clones, about 95% seen once. The sequenced sample consisted of blood. These receptors were taken from a man aged 25 to 45 in good health. Both conserved end residues are part of each CDR3. A D gene is named only where the DNA matches it firmly.

TRBV6-6	TRBJ2-7	-	CASSSGPNYEQYF	TGTGCCAGCAGCTCGGGGCCGAACTACGAGCAGTACTTC
TRBV19	TRBJ1-2	TRBD1	CASKTNPGQGSDGYTF	TGTGCCAGCAAGACGAATCCGGGACAGGGTTCAGATGGCTACACCTTC
TRBV23-1	TRBJ1-1	-	CASTPGEPNTEAFF	TGCGCCAGCACCCCTGGGGAGCCGAACACTGAAGCTTTCTTT
TRBV19	TRBJ2-7	-	CASRGKTVPYEQYF	TGTGCCAGTAGAGGGAAGACAGTACCTTACGAGCAGTACTTC
TRBV18	TRBJ2-5	-	CASSIDSPETQYF	TGTGCCAGCTCCATAGACAGTCCAGAGACCCAGTACTTC
TRBV18	TRBJ2-7	TRBD1	CASSPGTESYEQYF	TGTGCCAGCTCGCCAGGGACAGAGTCCTACGAGCAGTACTTC
TRBV21-1	TRBJ2-7	-	CASSNPQQRRDRVDEQYF	TGTGCCAGCAGCAACCCGCAGCAACGTAGGGACAGGGTGGACGAGCAGTACTTC
TRBV7-9	TRBJ1-5	-	CASSLAEGLQNQPQHF	TGTGCCAGCAGCTTAGCCGAGGGACTGCAAAATCAGCCCCAGCATTTT
TRBV6-1	TRBJ1-1	-	CASSDRGYRGDTEAFF	TGTGCCAGCAGTGACAGGGGTTATAGAGGAGATACTGAAGCTTTCTTT
TRBV7-3	TRBJ1-2	-	CASSLKGDGAYGYTF	TGTGCCAGCAGCTTAAAAGGGGACGGGGCCTATGGCTACACCTTC
TRBV5-6	TRBJ1-1	-	CASSLVDMNTEAFF	TGTGCCAGCAGCTTGGTTGACATGAACACTGAAGCTTTCTTT
TRBV6-6	TRBJ2-7	-	CASRSTARFYEQYF	TGTGCCAGCAGATCGACGGCACGTTTCTACGAGCAGTACTTC
TRBV11-2	TRBJ2-5	TRBD1	CASRRVGTGRLGETQYF	TGTGCCAGCAGGAGAGTCGGGACAGGGAGGCTCGGAGAGACCCAGTACTTC
TRBV19	TRBJ1-2	TRBD1	CASSGPGQGGYGYTF	TGTGCCAGTAGTGGCCCGGGACAGGGAGGCTATGGCTACACCTTC
TRBV7-2	TRBJ1-6	-	CASSLSVSGKANSPLHF	TGTGCCAGCAGCTTATCCGTGTCAGGGAAGGCTAATTCACCCCTCCACTTT